What follows is one T cell receptor (beta chain) and its context. The CDR3 covers 14 residues. Germline V lookup: CDR1 LNHDA, CDR2 SQIVND (reference sequence). Trimming took 7 bases from V and 1 from J, leaving 13 bases between them. Assay execution took place at the deep level. Some clones are missing from TCRdb's copy, which holds only in-frame ones; the method was immunoSEQ multiplex PCR. The table includes approximately 2,200,000 clones, approximately 94% detected once. This specimen belongs to a study of shared clonotypes between healthy human individuals. At the level of the study: Used for every donor were three CD4 naive, three CD4 memory, two CD8 naive and one CD8 memory plate.

The naive CD8 fraction comprised CD45RO-negative cells positively selected for CCR7 and excluded terminally differentiated effector memory CD45RA+ cells. Sequencing input: naive CD8+ T cells from PBMCs. This TCR was sampled from a man younger than 35 in good health. Some clones in this sample may be carry-over from other donors' samples. V is TRBV19 and J is TRBJ1-1; D remains ambiguous. CDR3 loop: CASIAGWENTEAFF. DNA of the CDR3: TGTGCCAGTATCGCCGGGTGGGAGAACACTGAAGCTTTCTTT.